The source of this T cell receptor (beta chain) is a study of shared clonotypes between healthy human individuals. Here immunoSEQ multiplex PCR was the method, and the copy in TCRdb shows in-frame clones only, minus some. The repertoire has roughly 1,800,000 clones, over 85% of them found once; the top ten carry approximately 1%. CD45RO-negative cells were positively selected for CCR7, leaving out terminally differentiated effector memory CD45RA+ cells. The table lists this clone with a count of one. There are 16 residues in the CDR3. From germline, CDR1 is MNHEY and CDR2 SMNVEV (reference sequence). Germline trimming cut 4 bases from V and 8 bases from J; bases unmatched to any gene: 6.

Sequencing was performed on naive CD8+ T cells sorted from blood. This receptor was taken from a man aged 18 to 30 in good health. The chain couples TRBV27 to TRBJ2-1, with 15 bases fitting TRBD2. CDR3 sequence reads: CASSSGLAGGPYEQFF. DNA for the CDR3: TGTGCCAGCAGTTCCGGACTAGCGGGAGGGCCCTATGAGCAGTTCTTC.